The 27 T cell receptor beta chains listed next were all sequenced from one sample in a study of early T cells in non-severe SARS-CoV-2 infection (dated by TCRdb to 2020 to 2023). The library was generated by 5' RACE. Sequenced on a NextSeq 500. The public sequencing data were trimmed at Q25 with fastp and processed into clonotypes with MiXCR by TCRdb, which kept only in-frame beta chains. Every entry covers one CDR3 protein and lists the most common genes and DNA from its rows. The sample table shows more than 35,000 distinct CDR3 sequences, and about 5.3% are seen once. The ten largest clones add up to approximately 24% of the sample. Sample: whole blood. Receptors were obtained from an adult who was a healthcare worker with PCR-confirmed SARS-CoV-2 infection or an uninfected control (not recorded which).

The chain has TRBV4-3 and TRBJ2-5; 8 nucleotides line up with TRBD2. Germline CDR1 LGHNA, CDR2 YSLEER. The CDR3 runs 13 residues. The V segment lost 6 bases and the J segment 3 bases; nucleotides outside the gene matches: 3. The CDR3 region is CASSSGVKETQYF. DNA of the CDR3: TGCGCCAGCAGTAGCGGGGTGAAAGAGACCCAGTACTTC.

This clonotype occurred a few times. This chain connects TRBV6-2 or TRBV6-3 to TRBJ2-4; D is unresolved. Germline CDR1 is MNHEY and CDR2 is SVGEGT. The CDR3 length is 14 residues. Trimming took 2 bases from V and 7 from J, leaving 12 bases between them. The CDR3, as DNA: TGTGCCAGCAGTTACAGTCGAATTAGGAACATTCAGTACTTC. It is translated as CASSYSRIRNIQYF.

This clonotype has ten or more counts. The chain carries TRBV11-2 and TRBJ2-7; D possibly corresponds to TRBD2 (6 bases). With 1 base removed from V and 0 bases from J, the gap between germline ends came to 13 bases. In germline, CDR1 is SGHAT, CDR2 FQNNGV. The CDR3 length is 16 residues. CDR3: CASSLVSVAVSYEQYF. CDR3 coding DNA: TGTGCCAGCAGCTTAGTCTCTGTAGCGGTCTCCTACGAGCAGTACTTC.

The J gene is TRBJ2-1, the V gene TRBV5-3; 9 bases fit TRBD1. TRBV5-3 belongs to the ORF category, with a function that is uncertain. J was trimmed by 4 bases and V by 2 bases; bases with no gene match: 19. The CDR3 is 20 residues long. The CDR3 loop is CARSLSTGGEPSPFYNEQFF. The CDR3 nucleotides read TGTGCCAGAAGCTTAAGTACAGGGGGCGAGCCCTCTCCCTTTTACAATGAGCAGTTCTTC.

This clonotype was detected only a few times. J is TRBJ1-3 and V is TRBV6-6; the D gene is possibly TRBD1 (5 bases). V was cut by 6 bases and J by 1 base, with 7 bases left in between. The CDR3 covers 13 residues. The germline V gene encodes CDR1 MNHNY and CDR2 SVGAGI (reference sequence). The CDR3 nucleotides are TGTGCCAGCAGCAGGGTTTCTGGAAACACCATATATTTT. The encoded protein is CASSRVSGNTIYF.

This clonotype has at least ten counts. The chain employs TRBV12-3 or TRBV12-4 and TRBJ2-5; D is perhaps TRBD1 (6 bases). Trimming shortened V by 5 bases and J by 5 bases, and 6 bases separated the two germline ends. This CDR3 has 11 residues. The CDR3 spells CASSQGETQYF. Here the CDR3 DNA reads TGTGCCAGCAGTCAGGGGGAGACCCAGTACTTC.

This clonotype was seen ten or more times. The rearrangement links TRBV3-1 to TRBJ1-5; D uncertain. Per the germline V gene, CDR1 is LGHDT and CDR2 is YNNKEL (reference sequence). CDR3 length: 13 residues. V dropped 4 bases and J dropped 5 bases, with 9 bases sitting between them. DNA of the CDR3: TGTGCCAGCAGCCCCGCTAACGATCAGCCCCAGCATTTT. It yields the protein CASSPANDQPQHF. The full variable domain, completed using reference TRBV3-1 and TRBJ1-5, is DTAVSQTPKYLVTQMGNDKSIKCEQNLGHDTMYWYKQDSKKFLKIMFSYNNKELIINETVPNRFSPKSPDKAHLNLHINSLELGDSAVYFCASSPANDQPQHFGDGTRLSIL.

This clonotype occurred a few times. V gene TRBV11-2 combines with J gene TRBJ2-7; D uncertain. The germline CDR1 and CDR2 sequences are SGHAT and FQNNGV. This CDR3 comprises 12 residues. Trimming shortened V by 4 bases and J by 2 bases, and 6 bases separated the two germline ends. Here the CDR3 reads CASSSRPYEQYF. CDR3 DNA: TGTGCCAGCAGCTCCCGTCCCTACGAGCAGTACTTC. Combining the CDR3 with reference TRBV11-2 and TRBJ2-7 gives the whole variable domain EAGVAQSPRYKIIEKRQSVAFWCNPISGHATLYWYQQILGQGPKLLIQFQNNGVVDDSQLPKDRFSAERLKGVDSTLKIQPAKLEDSAVYLCASSSRPYEQYFGPGTRLTVT.

This clonotype was recorded a few times. This sequence joins TRBV4-2 and TRBJ2-1; D is possibly TRBD2 (6 bases). The germline CDR1 and CDR2 sequences are LGHNA and YNFKEQ. This CDR3 comprises 16 residues. Trimming shortened V by 0 bases and J by 6 bases, and 15 bases separated the two germline ends. The CDR3 is CASSQDLAGPGNEQFF. CDR3 coding DNA: TGTGCCAGCAGCCAAGATCTCGCGGGGCCGGGCAATGAGCAGTTCTTC.

In its sample, this clonotype was seen many times. The chain links TRBV28 to TRBJ2-1; D gene ambiguous. There are 13 residues in the CDR3. CDR1 and CDR2 from the germline V gene are MDHEN and SYDVKM. Trimming left V 2 bases short and J 6 bases short, with 8 bases between. The CDR3 DNA reads as TGTGCCAGCAGTTTAGGTGCCAGCAATGAGCAGTTCTTC. Translated, it gives CASSLGASNEQFF.

The chain joins TRBV6-2 or TRBV6-3 to TRBJ2-2; D may be TRBD2 (5 bases). Between the trimmed V and J ends, which lost 10 bases and 7 bases, there was a span of 16 bases. The CDR3 runs to 13 residues. The germline V gene has CDR1 MNHEY and CDR2 SVGEGT. The CDR3 region is CATMDLASGELFF. The DNA for the CDR3 is TGTGCCACGATGGACCTAGCAAGCGGGGAGCTGTTTTTT.

This clonotype was counted a single time. V gene TRBV7-2 combines with J gene TRBJ2-7; TRBD2 might be the D (6 bases). V shed 2 bases and J shed 2 bases, with 10 bases lying between them. Germline V CDR1 and CDR2: SGHTA, FQGNSA. The CDR3 is 14 residues long. CDR3 in amino acids: CASSLLRGTYEQYF. CDR3 bases: TGTGCCAGCAGCTTACTGCGGGGCACCTACGAGCAGTACTTC.

V gene TRBV9 combines with J gene TRBJ2-7; 8 positions match TRBD1. Germline V gives CDR1 SGDLS, CDR2 YYNGEE. V lost 3 bases, J lost 2 bases, and 7 bases stayed unmatched. The CDR3 has 15 amino acids. CDR3 sequence reads: CASSASKQGAYEQYF. CDR3 nucleotides: TGTGCCAGCAGCGCATCAAAACAGGGGGCCTACGAGCAGTACTTC.

This clonotype was detected ten times or more. J is TRBJ2-1 and V is TRBV11-2; the match to TRBD2 covers 8 bases. Germline V gene lookup returns CDR1 SGHAT and CDR2 FQNNGV. The ends lost 5 bases at V and 5 bases at J; junction bases unmatched: 5. This CDR3 spans 14 amino acids. CDR3 coding DNA: TGTGCCAGCAGCGTGAGCGGGAGCAACAATGAGCAGTTCTTC. It translates to CASSVSGSNNEQFF.

This clonotype was detected ten times or more. V and J are TRBV11-2 and TRBJ1-5; D remains ambiguous. The V end lost 2 bases, the J end lost 5 bases, and 7 bases lay between the germline ends. This CDR3 has 13 residues. Per the germline V gene, CDR1 is SGHAT and CDR2 is FQNNGV. CDR3 amino acids: CASSLIRDQPQHF. Written as DNA, the CDR3 is TGTGCCAGCAGCTTAATTCGTGATCAGCCCCAGCATTTT.

This clonotype has only a few counts. The genes are TRBV2 and TRBJ2-5; D is tentatively TRBD1 or TRBD2 (5 bases each). The germline V gene has CDR1 SNHLY and CDR2 FYNNEI. The germline V and J ends were trimmed by 6 bases and 4 bases, with 9 bases remaining between them. This CDR3 region has 12 residues. The DNA of the CDR3 is TGTGCCAGCAGCTGGGACGGAGAGACCCAGTACTTC. Encoded protein: CASSWDGETQYF.

This clonotype came up many times. The rearrangement joins TRBV5-1 to TRBJ1-1, with D uncertain. This CDR3 spans 13 amino acids. CDR1 and CDR2 from the germline V gene are SGHRS and YFSETQ. Trimming pared 5 bases from V and 1 base from J, leaving 9 bases between. CDR3 nucleotide sequence: TGCGCCAGCAGGGGAGGAGAGAACACTGAAGCTTTCTTT. This encodes CASRGGENTEAFF.

This clonotype was seen many times. The chain links TRBV7-3 to TRBJ2-3; 9 bases align to TRBD1. The CDR3 spans 16 residues. Germline lookup yields CDR1 SGHTA and CDR2 FQGTGA. V was clipped by 5 bases and J by 4 bases; unmatched bases: 10. The CDR3 DNA follows: TGTGCCAGCAGCCTAGGCGGGACAGGGTCTTCAGATACGCAGTATTTT. It translates to CASSLGGTGSSDTQYF.

This clonotype was picked up a small number of times. This rearrangement joins TRBV10-1 to TRBJ2-2; D gene uncertain. The ends were cut back, 3 bases at V and 5 bases at J, with 10 bases in the middle. Per germline, CDR1 WNHNN and CDR2 SYGVQD (reference sequence). The CDR3 consists of 14 residues. This chain's CDR3 is CASSELTITGELFF. DNA for the CDR3: TGCGCCAGCAGTGAATTAACCATTACCGGGGAGCTGTTTTTT.

For this clonotype: A much larger clone sits a single nucleotide away, making a read error possible. This rearrangement joins TRBV5-4 to TRBJ2-1; D ambiguous. V lost 0 bases, J lost 14 bases, and 12 bases lay in between. CDR1 is SGHNT, CDR2 YYREEE, per germline (reference sequence). CDR3 length equals 12 residues. The CDR3: CASSLVRSSEFF. CDR3 DNA sequence: TGTGCCAGCAGCTTGGTCCGATCCTCGGAGTTCTTC.

This clonotype was picked up many times. The gene calls are TRBV9 and TRBJ2-3; a weak D match, TRBD1 (6 bases). The CDR3 is made up of 13 amino acids. Germline CDR1 SGDLS, CDR2 YYNGEE. The V and J ends lost 5 bases and 5 bases respectively, with 12 bases between them. The CDR3 sequence is CASSTQGIDTQYF. In DNA, the CDR3 is TGTGCCAGCAGTACCCAGGGGATAGATACGCAGTATTTT.

There are many counts of this clonotype. The V and J genes are TRBV7-2 and TRBJ2-1, with 7 positions matching TRBD1. V lost 10 bases, J lost 9 bases, and 3 bases stayed unmatched. The CDR3 is 10 amino acids. Germline-derived CDR1 and CDR2 are SGHTA and FQGNSA. The CDR3 DNA reads as TGTGCCATAGGGGGCGGTGAGCAGTTCTTC. Protein: CAIGGGEQFF.

The chain uses TRBV11-3 and TRBJ2-1, with no clear D. Trimming pared 1 base from V and 13 bases from J, leaving 14 bases between. CDR3 size: 13 residues. Germline CDR1 and CDR2: SGHNT and YENEEA. The chain's CDR3 is CASSLVFTSLQFF. In DNA form, the CDR3 reads TGTGCCAGCAGCTTAGTGTTCACCTCCTTACAGTTCTTC.

The table lists this clonotype with many counts. This chain joins TRBV20-1 and TRBJ2-5; tentative D call: TRBD2 (5 bases). Germline assignment: CDR1 DFQATT and CDR2 SNEGSKA (reference sequence). This CDR3 region has 13 residues. Deletions cut 2 bases from V and 5 bases from J, with 12 bases between. This CDR3 is CSARWLAVETQYF. DNA for the CDR3: TGCAGTGCTAGATGGCTAGCCGTCGAGACCCAGTACTTC.

Ten or more counts support this clonotype. V gene TRBV10-1 combines with J gene TRBJ2-7; the match to TRBD2 covers 10 bases. With V trimmed by 2 bases and J by 2 bases, 9 bases remained unmatched. Germline values: CDR1 WNHNN, CDR2 SYGVQD (reference sequence). The CDR3 loop spans 17 amino acids. The CDR3 DNA follows: TGCGCCAGCAGTGAGGGTAGCGGGAGGATTGGCGCCTACGAGCAGTACTTC. Encoded protein: CASSEGSGRIGAYEQYF.

This clonotype was seen a handful of times. The rearrangement links TRBV5-1 to TRBJ2-7, with D uncertain. The CDR3 is made up of 14 amino acids. The ends were cut back, 5 bases at V and 7 bases at J, with 19 bases in the middle. Germline CDR1 reads SGHRS; CDR2 reads YFSETQ. The CDR3: CASSKRPDMGEQYF. The CDR3, as DNA: TGCGCCAGCAGTAAACGACCTGATATGGGGGAGCAGTACTTC.

Many counts were recorded for this clonotype. The V call is TRBV12-3 or TRBV12-4, the J call TRBJ1-4, with TRBD1 as a possible D gene (6 bases). V lost 6 bases and J lost 8, with 13 bases in between. This CDR3 has 13 residues. The CDR3 region has the DNA TGTGCCAGCAGATCAGGGGTCGACGAAAAACTGTTTTTT. As protein: CASRSGVDEKLFF.